Below, 19 T cell receptor beta chains from the same sample are listed, as sequenced in a study of tissue T cells after allogeneic stem cell transplantation. The protocol was immunoSEQ multiplex PCR, while the TCRdb copy is restricted to in-frame clones and leaves out a portion. The data hold about 43,000 clones, with 80% to 95% observed a single time. Here the sequenced sample was blood, taken before transplantation. These TCRs come from a woman aged 40 to 75 who later had graft-versus-host disease after an allogeneic stem cell transplant.

The chain couples TRBV7-2 to TRBJ2-7; D call uncertain. The germline CDR1 and CDR2 sequences are SGHTA and FQGNSA. V lost 2 bases, J lost 1 base, and 12 bases lay in between. The length of the CDR3 is 15 residues. CDR3 loop: CASSLSAATSYEQYF. CDR3 DNA: TGTGCCAGCAGCTTATCCGCGGCGACGTCCTACGAGCAGTACTTC.

The V and J genes are TRBV11-2 and TRBJ2-5; D perhaps matches TRBD1 (5 bases). The V and J ends lost 4 bases and 4 bases respectively, with 10 bases between them. This CDR3 region has 13 residues. CDR1 SGHAT and CDR2 FQNNGV come from the germline V gene. The CDR3 reads CASSSRAIETQYF. CDR3 DNA: TGTGCCAGCAGCTCCAGGGCGATAGAGACCCAGTACTTC.

CDR3 region: CASSFDRRETNEQFF. CDR3 DNA sequence: TGTGCCAGCAGCTTTGATCGCAGAGAAACCAATGAGCAGTTCTTC. V is TRBV7-2 and J is TRBJ2-1; D uncertain. With 3 bases removed from V and 6 bases from J, the gap between germline ends came to 15 bases. Germline V lookup: CDR1 SGHTA, CDR2 FQGNSA. This CDR3 has 15 residues.

The chain recombines TRBV5-6 with TRBJ2-1; D call uncertain. The CDR3 length is 12 residues. Per the germline V gene, CDR1 is SGHDT and CDR2 is YYEEEE. Deletions cut 0 bases from V and 8 bases from J, with 6 bases between. CDR3 region: CASSLGADEQFF. Written as DNA, the CDR3 is TGTGCCAGCAGCTTGGGGGCAGATGAGCAGTTCTTC.

This sequence joins TRBV5-1 and TRBJ1-5; no definite D call. V was clipped by 4 bases and J by 6 bases, with 14 bases between them. There are 14 residues in the CDR3. Germline CDR1 SGHRS, CDR2 YFSETQ. The CDR3 DNA reads as TGCGCCAGCAGCCGAGACCCACAAGGTCAGCCCCAGCATTTT. Its protein is CASSRDPQGQPQHF.

The chain links TRBV19 to TRBJ2-7, with 10 positions matching TRBD2. V lost 5 bases to trimming and J lost 3 bases; unmatched junction nucleotides: 4. The CDR3 is 14 residues long. From germline, CDR1 is LNHDA and CDR2 SQIVND (reference sequence). The CDR3 DNA reads as TGTGCCAGTAGTCCGGGACTAGCGAGCTACGAGCAGTACTTC. This sequence encodes CASSPGLASYEQYF.

The chain recombines TRBV19 with TRBJ2-7; 8 bases match TRBD2. V was clipped by 8 bases and J by 2 bases; unmatched bases: 5. Looked up from germline, CDR1 is LNHDA and CDR2 is SQIVND (reference sequence). This CDR3 spans 13 amino acids. The CDR3 DNA reads TGTGCCAGTTCCAGCGGGAGCACCTACGAGCAGTACTTC. Protein product: CASSSGSTYEQYF. The whole variable domain, remainder taken from reference TRBV19 and TRBJ2-7, is DGGITQSPKYLFRKEGQNVTLSCEQNLNHDAMYWYRQDPGQGLRLIYYSQIVNDFQKGDIAEGYSVSREKKESFPLTVTSAQKNPTAFYLCASSSGSTYEQYFGPGTRLTVT.

The rearrangement joins TRBV3-1 (or the pseudogene TRBV3-2) to TRBJ1-1; the D gene is possibly TRBD1 (6 bases). Trimming took off 7 bases at V and 4 bases at J, with 16 bases between the two ends. Germline assignment: CDR1 LGHDT and CDR2 YNNKEL (reference sequence). The CDR3 has 14 amino acids. CDR3 loop: CASTKGGGTTEAFF. The CDR3 nucleotides read TGTGCCAGCACCAAAGGGGGGGGGACCACTGAAGCTTTCTTT.

The chain uses TRBV7-6 and TRBJ2-7, with TRBD1 matching over 7 bases. The junction had 9 bases not matched to a gene; V was cut back by 4 bases and J by 0 bases. This CDR3 has 16 residues. Per the germline V gene, CDR1 is SGHVS and CDR2 is FNYEAQ. CDR3 DNA: TGTGCCAGCAGCTCCCGACAGGGCCTAAGCTCCTACGAGCAGTACTTC. Protein: CASSSRQGLSSYEQYF. The full variable domain, its missing parts supplied by reference TRBV7-6 and TRBJ2-7, is GAGVSQSPRYKVTKRGQDVALRCDPISGHVSLYWYRQALGQGPEFLTYFNYEAQQDKSGLPNDRFSAERPEGSISTLTIQRTEQRDSAMYRCASSSRQGLSSYEQYFGPGTRLTVT.

V is TRBV7-9 and J is TRBJ1-1; possibly TRBD1 for D (6 bases). CDR3 length equals 16 residues. Per germline, CDR1 SEHNR and CDR2 FQNEAQ (reference sequence). Trimming pared 5 bases from V and 4 bases from J, leaving 20 bases between. CDR3 amino acids: CASSRTGSEGGTEAFF. DNA of the CDR3: TGTGCCAGCAGCCGAACAGGGTCCGAAGGGGGCACTGAAGCTTTCTTT.

The chain uses TRBV19 and TRBJ2-2; TRBD2 agrees at 8 bases. The CDR3 covers 16 residues. V dropped 5 bases and J dropped 4; count of bases not matched to a gene: 9. Germline V gene sequence: CDR1 LNHDA, CDR2 SQIVND (reference sequence). CDR3 loop: CASSLGSGSATGELFF. CDR3 in DNA: TGTGCCAGTAGTTTGGGGAGCGGGAGTGCCACCGGGGAGCTGTTTTTT.

In its sample, this clone was seen once. V gene TRBV14 combines with J gene TRBJ2-7; no reliable D call. Germline V lookup: CDR1 SGHDN, CDR2 FVKESK. The length of the CDR3 is 13 residues. Deletions cut 0 bases from V and 2 bases from J, with 5 bases between. CDR3 nucleotide sequence: TGTGCCAGCAGCCAAGAACAGACCTACGAGCAGTACTTC. This encodes CASSQEQTYEQYF.

V and J are TRBV30 and TRBJ2-7; unclear D gene. Per germline, CDR1 GTSNPN and CDR2 SVGIG (reference sequence). Trimming took 1 base from V and 2 from J, leaving 12 bases between them. The CDR3 totals 14 residues. The CDR3 DNA reads as TGTGCCTGGAGTGCCTTTGGACGTACCTACGAGCAGTACTTC. Residues: CAWSAFGRTYEQYF.

This chain joins TRBV6-5 and TRBJ2-3; D is possibly TRBD1 or TRBD2 (5 bases each). The CDR3 totals 14 residues. Germline V lookup: CDR1 MNHEY, CDR2 SVGAGI. Trimming removed 5 bases from V and 6 bases from J, with 15 bases in between. The CDR3 here is CASSLRDPKDTQYF. The CDR3 DNA sequence: TGTGCCAGCAGTCTTAGGGACCCCAAGGATACGCAGTATTTT.

This chain joins TRBV7-2 and TRBJ1-2, with D perhaps TRBD1 (5 bases). Looked up from germline, CDR1 is SGHTA and CDR2 is FQGNSA. The CDR3 consists of 15 residues. Deletions cut 5 bases from V and 5 bases from J, with 18 bases between. Here the CDR3 DNA reads TGTGCCAGCAGCCCCCCTGGCAGGGAGGGATATGGCTACACCTTC. It yields the protein CASSPPGREGYGYTF.

The gene calls are TRBV11-2 and TRBJ1-1; D is possibly TRBD1 (6 bases). CDR3 size: 14 residues. Germline loops: CDR1 SGHAT, CDR2 FQNNGV. V shed 5 bases and J shed 3 bases, with 13 bases lying between them. DNA for the CDR3: TGTGCCAGCAGCGAGCATAGGGGGGACACTGAAGCTTTCTTT. Translating it yields CASSEHRGDTEAFF.

The gene calls are TRBV9 and TRBJ1-3; D ambiguous. Germline CDR1 is SGDLS and CDR2 is YYNGEE. This CDR3 is built from 14 residues. V gave up 0 bases and J gave up 3 bases, with 7 bases separating them. The CDR3: CASSVGHVGNTIYF. The CDR3 bases are TGTGCCAGCAGCGTAGGGCACGTTGGAAACACCATATATTTT.

The V call is TRBV7-9, the J call TRBJ2-3, with D tentatively TRBD2 (6 bases). Germline V gene data show CDR1 as SEHNR and CDR2 as FQNEAQ (reference sequence). This CDR3 has 17 amino acids. Trimming stripped 5 bases from V and 4 bases from J, with 22 bases between. CDR3 protein: CASSPATGAGNADTQYF. The CDR3 DNA reads TGTGCCAGCAGCCCAGCCACGGGCGCGGGGAACGCAGATACGCAGTATTTT. Supplemented by reference TRBV7-9 and TRBJ2-3, the full variable domain reads DTGVSQNPRHKITKRGQNVTFRCDPISEHNRLYWYRQTLGQGPEFLTYFQNEAQLEKSRLLSDRFSAERPKGSFSTLEIQRTEQGDSAMYLCASSPATGAGNADTQYFGPGTRLTVL.

The gene calls are TRBV2 and TRBJ2-1; D may correspond to TRBD1 or TRBD2 (5 bases each). Germline CDR1 reads SNHLY; CDR2 reads FYNNEI. The CDR3 runs 11 residues. The V end was cut by 3 bases, the J end by 15 bases, with 12 bases between. Written as DNA, the CDR3 is TGTGCCAGCAGTGACTGGGACCGGCGGTTCTTC. Its translation: CASSDWDRRFF. The full variable domain, in which reference TRBV2 and TRBJ2-1 provide the parts outside the CDR3, is EPEVTQTPSHQVTQMGQEVILRCVPISNHLYFYWYRQILGQKVEFLVSFYNNEISEKSEIFDDQFSVERPDGSNFTLKIRSTKLEDSAMYFCASSDWDRRFFGPGTRLTVL.